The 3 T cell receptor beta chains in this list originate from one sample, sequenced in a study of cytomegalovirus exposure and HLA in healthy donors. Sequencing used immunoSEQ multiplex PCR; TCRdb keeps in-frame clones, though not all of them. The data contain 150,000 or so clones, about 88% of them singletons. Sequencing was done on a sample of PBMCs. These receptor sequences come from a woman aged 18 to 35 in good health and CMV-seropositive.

The CDR3 sequence: CASQGNTEAFF. DNA of the CDR3: TGTGCCAGCCAGGGGAACACTGAAGCTTTCTTT. The chain uses TRBV6-1 and TRBJ1-1; perhaps TRBD1 as D (5 bases). The CDR3 totals 11 residues. Trimming stripped 8 bases from V and 1 base from J, with 5 bases between. Germline CDR1 reads MNHNS; CDR2 reads SASEGT.

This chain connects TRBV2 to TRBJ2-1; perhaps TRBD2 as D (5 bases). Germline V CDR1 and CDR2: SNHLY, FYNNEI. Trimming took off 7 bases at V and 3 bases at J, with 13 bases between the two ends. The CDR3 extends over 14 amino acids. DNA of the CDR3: TGTGCCAGCACTGGAGGAGAAGTCTACAATGAGCAGTTCTTC. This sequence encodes CASTGGEVYNEQFF.

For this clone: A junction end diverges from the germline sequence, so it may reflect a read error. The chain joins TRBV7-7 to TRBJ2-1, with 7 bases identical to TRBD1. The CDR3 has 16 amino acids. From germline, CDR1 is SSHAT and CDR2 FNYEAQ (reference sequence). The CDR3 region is CASSRQGELGNNEQFF. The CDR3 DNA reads TGTGCTAGCAGCCGACAGGGAGAACTGGGGAACAATGAGCAGTTCTTC. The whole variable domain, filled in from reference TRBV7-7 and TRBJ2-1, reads GAGVSQSPRYKVTKRGQDVTLRCDPISSHATLYWYQQALGQGPEFLTYFNYEAQPDKSGLPSDRFSAERPEGSISTLTIQRTEQRDSAMYRCASSRQGELGNNEQFFGPGTRLTVL.